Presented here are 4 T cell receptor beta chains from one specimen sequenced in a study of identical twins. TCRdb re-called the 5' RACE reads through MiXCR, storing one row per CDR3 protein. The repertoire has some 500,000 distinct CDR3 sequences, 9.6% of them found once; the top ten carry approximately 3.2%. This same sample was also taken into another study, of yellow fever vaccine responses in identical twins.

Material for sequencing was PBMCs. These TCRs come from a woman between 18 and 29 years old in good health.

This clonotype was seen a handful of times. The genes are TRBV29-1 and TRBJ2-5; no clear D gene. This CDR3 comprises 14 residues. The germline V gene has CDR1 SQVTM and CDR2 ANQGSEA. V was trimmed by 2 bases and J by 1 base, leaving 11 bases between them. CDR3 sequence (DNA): TGCAGCGTTGAATGGTCCAGGCTCCAAGAGACCCAGTACTTC. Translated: CSVEWSRLQETQYF.

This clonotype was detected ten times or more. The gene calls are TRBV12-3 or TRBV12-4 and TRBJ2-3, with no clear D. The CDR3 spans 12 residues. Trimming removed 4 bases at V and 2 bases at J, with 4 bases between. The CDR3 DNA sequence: TGTGCCAGCAGTTATACCACAGATACGCAGTATTTT. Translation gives CASSYTTDTQYF.

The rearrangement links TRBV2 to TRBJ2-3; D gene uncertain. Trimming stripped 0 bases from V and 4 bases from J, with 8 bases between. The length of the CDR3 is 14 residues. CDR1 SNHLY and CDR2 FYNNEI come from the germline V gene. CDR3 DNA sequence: TGTGCCAGCAGTGAAGCGGGTGGCGCAGATACGCAGTATTTT. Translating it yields CASSEAGGADTQYF.

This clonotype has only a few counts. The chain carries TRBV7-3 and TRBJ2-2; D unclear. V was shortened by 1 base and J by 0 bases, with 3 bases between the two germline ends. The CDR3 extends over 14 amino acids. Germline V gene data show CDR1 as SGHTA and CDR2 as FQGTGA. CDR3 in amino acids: CASSLNPNTGELFF. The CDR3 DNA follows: TGTGCCAGCAGCTTAAACCCGAACACCGGGGAGCTGTTTTTT.